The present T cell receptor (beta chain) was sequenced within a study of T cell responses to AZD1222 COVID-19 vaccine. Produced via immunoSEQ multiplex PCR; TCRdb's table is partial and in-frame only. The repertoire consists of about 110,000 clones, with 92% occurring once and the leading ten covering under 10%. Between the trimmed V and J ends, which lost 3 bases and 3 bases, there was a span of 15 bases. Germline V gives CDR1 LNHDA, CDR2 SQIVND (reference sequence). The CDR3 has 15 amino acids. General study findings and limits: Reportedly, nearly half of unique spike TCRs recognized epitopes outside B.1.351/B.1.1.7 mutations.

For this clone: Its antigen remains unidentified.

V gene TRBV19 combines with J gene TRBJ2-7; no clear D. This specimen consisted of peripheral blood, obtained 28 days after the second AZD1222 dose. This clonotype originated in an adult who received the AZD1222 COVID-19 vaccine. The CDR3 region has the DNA TGTGCCAGTAGTATCGTTGCGATACAAGGCTACGAGCAGTACTTC. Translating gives CASSIVAIQGYEQYF.